A few counts support the clone carrying this T cell receptor beta chain. This entry is derived from a study of T cells after yellow fever vaccination. Unmatched junction bases numbered 8, after V lost 5 bases and J lost 6 bases. CDR3 size: 16 residues. CDR1 is SGHTA, CDR2 FQGTGA, per germline. Conversion of TCR transcripts into cDNA relied on 5'RACE template switching, which added a universal primer site and UMIs. MiXCR was run by TCRdb on the 5' RACE reads, yielding one entry per CDR3 protein. The sample comprises about 230,000 distinct CDR3 sequences, around 6.7% of which are singletons, and 1.1% rests with the top ten.

The sequences come from CD4+ T cells sorted from PBMCs, collected on the day of the yellow fever booster vaccination. The chain employs TRBV7-3 and TRBJ2-1; TRBD2 aligns across 12 bases. This clonotype originated in a man younger than 45 who received the YFV17D yellow fever vaccine. CDR3 DNA: TGTGCCAGCAGCCACCGACTAGCGGGAGTCGGCAATGAGCAGTTCTTC. This sequence encodes CASSHRLAGVGNEQFF. Together with reference TRBV7-3 and TRBJ2-1, the CDR3 gives the full variable domain: GAGVSQTPSNKVTEKGKYVELRCDPISGHTALYWYRQSLGQGPEFLIYFQGTGAADDSGLPNDRFFAVRPEGSVSTLKIQRTERGDSAVYLCASSHRLAGVGNEQFFGPGTRLTVL.